Listed below are T cell receptor beta chains from one sample, sequenced in a study of T-cell reconstitution after alpha-beta-depleted transplantation in children. TCRdb independently ran MiXCR on the PCR reads; one entry per CDR3 protein. The sample consists of hundreds of thousands of distinct CDR3 sequences, about 11% of them appearing once. The sample here was PBMCs, taken before TCRalphabeta/CD19-depleted stem cell transplant. All receptors derive from a child under three years old with acute myeloid leukemia, due to receive a stem cell transplant. Each CDR3 is given with its conserved first and last residue. Fields, in order: clone size, J gene, D gene, V gene, CDR3 protein, CDR3 DNA. The D gene is left open where the match is weak. A row's size may be missing; if present it is once, few, many or a size class.

>many|TRBJ2-1|.|TRBV5-1
CASSPSAGLYNEQFF
TGCGCCAGCAGCCCCTCGGCGGGGCTCTACAATGAGCAGTTCTTC
>many|TRBJ2-1|.|TRBV18
CASSGPDSYNEQFF
TGTGCCAGCTCAGGACCGGACTCCTACAATGAGCAGTTCTTC
>many|TRBJ2-7|TRBD2|TRBV20-1
CSASAGGLYEQYF
TGCAGTGCTAGCGCGGGAGGCCTCTACGAGCAGTACTTC
>.|TRBJ1-2|.|TRBV28
CASTLTGGPNYGYTF
TGTGCCAGCACCCTAACGGGGGGTCCAAACTATGGCTACACCTTC
>many|TRBJ2-3|TRBD2|TRBV4-2
CASSQDRLARTDTQYF
TGTGCCAGCAGCCAAGATCGACTAGCGCGCACAGATACGCAGTATTTT
>many|TRBJ2-2|.|TRBV10-3
CAISATISAGELFF
TGTGCCATCAGTGCTACCATTAGCGCCGGGGAGCTGTTTTTT
>many|TRBJ2-1|TRBD2|TRBV24-1
CATSDPLSGVYNEQFF
TGTGCCACCAGTGACCCCTTAAGCGGGGTTTACAATGAGCAGTTCTTC
>many|TRBJ2-7|.|TRBV18
CASSFGAVTYEQYF
TGTGCCAGCTCATTCGGGGCAGTGACCTACGAGCAGTACTTC
>many|TRBJ2-5|.|TRBV7-2
CASIRSLQETQYF
TGTGCCAGCATCCGAAGTCTCCAAGAGACCCAGTACTTC
>many|TRBJ1-5|.|TRBV10-3
CAISESGGDNQPQHF
TGTGCCATCAGTGAGTCGGGGGGTGACAATCAGCCCCAGCATTTT
>few|TRBJ2-7|TRBD1|TRBV28
CASRDRDHEQYF
TGTGCCAGCAGAGACAGGGACCACGAGCAGTACTTC
>many|TRBJ1-5|.|TRBV4-2
CASSQGQGYQPQHF
TGTGCCAGCAGCCAAGGGCAGGGGTACCAGCCCCAGCATTTT
>many|TRBJ2-1|TRBD2|TRBV10-1
CASSESVSRRGLADNEQFF
TGCGCCAGCAGTGAGTCAGTCTCGCGCAGAGGACTAGCGGACAATGAGCAGTTCTTC
>.|TRBJ2-1|.|TRBV5-5
CASSFGDTYNEQFF
TGTGCCAGCAGCTTCGGGGACACCTACAATGAGCAGTTCTTC
>few|TRBJ2-6|.|TRBV20-1
CSARPEHSGANVLTF
TGCAGTGCTAGGCCGGAACACTCTGGGGCCAACGTCCTGACTTTC
>.|TRBJ2-7|.|TRBV20-1
CSWGEAGGRSYEQYF
TGCAGCTGGGGCGAGGCTGGGGGCCGCTCCTACGAGCAGTACTTC
>many|TRBJ1-5|TRBD1|TRBV6-2/TRBV6-3
CASSSSFVDRRNQPQHF
TGTGCCAGCAGTTCATCCTTCGTGGACAGGCGAAATCAGCCCCAGCATTTT
>.|TRBJ2-5|.|TRBV28
CASIRGGVHQEAQYF
TGTGCCAGCATCCGAGGGGGGGTACACCAAGAGGCCCAGTACTTC
>many|TRBJ1-5|.|TRBV7-2
CASSFGVGNQPQHF
TGTGCCAGCAGCTTTGGGGTTGGCAATCAGCCCCAGCATTTT
>many|TRBJ2-1|TRBD2|TRBV20-1
CSAYTAGDGGNEQFF
TGCAGTGCCTATACAGCGGGAGACGGGGGCAATGAGCAGTTCTTC
>many|TRBJ1-4|.|TRBV12-3/TRBV12-4
CASSLGQGNEKLFF
TGTGCCAGCAGTTTGGGGCAGGGAAATGAAAAACTGTTTTTT
>many|TRBJ2-3|TRBD2|TRBV5-1
CASSQAGESTDTQYF
TGCGCCAGCAGCCAAGCGGGGGAATCCACAGATACGCAGTATTTT
>many|TRBJ2-7|TRBD2|TRBV20-1
CSAGLPNSGRREQYF
TGCAGTGCTGGCCTCCCCAACAGCGGGAGAAGAGAGCAGTACTTC
>many|TRBJ2-3|TRBD2|TRBV2
CASSESSGRKNF
TGTGCCAGCAGTGAATCTAGCGGGCGTAAGAATTTT
>many|TRBJ2-7|.|TRBV5-6
CASTQKGQEQYF
TGTGCCAGCACCCAAAAGGGGCAGGAGCAGTACTTC
>many|TRBJ1-5|.|TRBV19
CASSITVSNQPQHF
TGTGCCAGTAGTATAACCGTTAGCAATCAGCCCCAGCATTTT
>many|TRBJ1-1|TRBD1|TRBV24-1
CATSDSGQGAWTEAFF
TGTGCCACCAGTGATTCCGGACAGGGGGCTTGGACTGAAGCTTTCTTT
>many|TRBJ2-2|TRBD2|TRBV11-3
CASSLRGGRGNTGELFF
TGTGCCAGCAGCTTGCGGGGGGGGCGCGGTAACACCGGGGAGCTGTTTTTT
>many|TRBJ1-4|.|TRBV10-3
CAISPDRNNEKLFF
TGTGCCATCAGTCCTGACAGAAATAATGAAAAACTGTTTTTT
>many|TRBJ2-5|.|TRBV5-1
CASSLASGSRETQYF
TGCGCCAGCAGCTTGGCCTCGGGAAGCCGGGAGACCCAGTACTTC
>few|TRBJ2-1|TRBD1|TRBV14
CASSLQGFNEQFF
TGTGCCAGCAGCCTACAGGGGTTCAATGAGCAGTTCTTC
>many|TRBJ2-1|TRBD1|TRBV5-5
CASSYGQGANNEQFF
TGTGCCAGCAGCTACGGACAGGGGGCAAACAATGAGCAGTTCTTC
>many|TRBJ2-7|.|TRBV7-2
CASSLGGVVYEQYF
TGTGCCAGCAGCCTGGGGGGAGTGGTATACGAGCAGTACTTC
>many|TRBJ2-2|.|TRBV4-3
CASSQDHGGELFF
TGCGCCAGCAGCCAAGATCATGGCGGGGAGCTGTTTTTT
>many|TRBJ2-2|.|TRBV4-1
CASSQEDGTAGDHGELFF
TGCGCCAGCAGCCAAGAGGACGGTACGGCAGGGGACCACGGGGAGCTGTTTTTT
>many|TRBJ2-3|TRBD2|TRBV20-1
CSAVGGRAAQYF
TGCAGTGCTGTTGGCGGGAGGGCCGCGCAGTATTTT
>many|TRBJ1-1|.|TRBV5-4
CASSLGVTVTEAFF
TGTGCCAGCAGCCTTGGGGTCACCGTCACTGAAGCTTTCTTT
>many|TRBJ2-2|TRBD2|TRBV12-3/TRBV12-4
CASSLAASGSTGELFF
TGTGCCAGCAGTTTAGCGGCTAGCGGGTCCACCGGGGAGCTGTTTTTT
>many|TRBJ2-7|.|TRBV2
CASNPRGYGEQYF
TGTGCCAGCAATCCAAGGGGCTACGGGGAGCAGTACTTC
>many|TRBJ1-6|.|TRBV28
CASRDPQGNSPLHF
TGTGCCAGCAGGGACCCACAGGGCAATTCACCCCTCCACTTT
>many|TRBJ2-3|TRBD2|TRBV28
CASSTRTSGSTDTQYF
TGTGCCAGCAGTACACGGACTAGCGGGAGCACAGATACGCAGTATTTT
>many|TRBJ2-3|TRBD2|TRBV20-1
CSARDPRTSSPDTQYF
TGCAGTGCTAGAGATCCCCGGACTAGCTCCCCAGATACGCAGTATTTT
>many|TRBJ2-7|.|TRBV28
CASIWVSGTSYEQYF
TGTGCCAGCATCTGGGTATCTGGCACTTCCTACGAGCAGTACTTC
>many|TRBJ2-1|.|TRBV20-1
CSARGKAGRATYNEQFF
TGCAGTGCTAGAGGTAAAGCGGGCCGGGCTACCTACAATGAGCAGTTCTTC
>many|TRBJ2-3|TRBD2|TRBV10-3
CAISGEAGGDTQYF
TGTGCCATCAGTGGTGAAGCGGGAGGAGATACGCAGTATTTT
>many|TRBJ2-7|TRBD2|TRBV29-1
CSALGLAGPYEQYF
TGCAGCGCTCTTGGCCTAGCGGGACCCTACGAGCAGTACTTC
>many|TRBJ2-2|TRBD1|TRBV11-2
CASSSITPDRENTGELFF
TGTGCCAGCAGCTCCATCACCCCCGACAGGGAGAACACCGGGGAGCTGTTTTTT
>many|TRBJ2-2|.|TRBV5-1
CASSLGLTNTGELFF
TGCGCCAGCAGCTTAGGCCTTACAAACACCGGGGAGCTGTTTTTT
>.|TRBJ2-1|.|TRBV15
CATSREDSSYNEQFF
TGTGCCACCAGCAGAGAGGACAGCTCCTACAATGAGCAGTTCTTC
>many|TRBJ2-1|.|TRBV6-5
CASSYLPGAYNEQFF
TGTGCCAGCAGTTACCTACCGGGAGCCTACAATGAGCAGTTCTTC
>many|TRBJ1-1|.|TRBV19
CASSIRGEAFF
TGTGCCAGTAGTATCCGGGGTGAAGCTTTCTTT
>many|TRBJ2-5|TRBD1|TRBV5-1
CASSYGQGLKTQYF
TGCGCCAGCAGCTACGGACAGGGTCTAAAGACCCAGTACTTC